A selection of T cell receptor beta chains follows, all from one sample in a study of multiple sclerosis patients with progressive multifocal leukoencephalopathy. TCRdb keeps only in-frame clones here, not all; method: immunoSEQ multiplex PCR. The top ten hold more than 3% of the sample, which has approximately 31,000 clones, more than 75% seen once. The sample consisted of PBMCs, taken from a patient treated with natalizumab. These receptors were collected from a human donor with progressive multifocal leukoencephalopathy. The CDR3 runs from the conserved cysteine through the conserved F or W. The order of the fields is J gene, clone size, D gene, V gene, CDR3 length, CDR3 DNA, CDR3 protein. The D gene is left open where the match is weak. Size tells how often a clone was seen (once, few, many) or the class of an expanded clone, and some rows leave it out.

TRBJ2-7	once	NA	TRBV7-9	11	TGTGCCAGCAGCCCTTACTACGAGCAGTACTTC	CASSPYYEQYF
TRBJ2-1	NA	NA	TRBV10-3	15	TGTGCCATCAGTGATCTGCGTTCCTCCTACAATGAGCAGTTCTTC	CAISDLRSSYNEQFF
TRBJ1-1	NA	NA	TRBV7-2	10	TGTGCCAGCAGCTTGAGTGAAGCTTTCTTT	CASSLSEAFF
TRBJ2-7	NA	TRBD2	TRBV6-6	13	TGTGCCAGCAGTTATGCGGGAGCCAACGAGCAGTACTTC	CASSYAGANEQYF
TRBJ2-3	NA	TRBD2	TRBV9	15	TGTGCCAGCAGCGCCTCTAGCGGGATGGGAGATACGCAGTATTTT	CASSASSGMGDTQYF
TRBJ2-7	NA	NA	TRBV28	17	TGTGCCAGCAGTTTGCCGTGGGATATGGATTGGGCCTACGAGCAGTACTTC	CASSLPWDMDWAYEQYF
TRBJ1-6	NA	TRBD1	TRBV19	14	TGTGCCAGTAGTGGACAGGGGGATATTTCACCCCTCCACTTT	CASSGQGDISPLHF
TRBJ1-1	NA	NA	TRBV29-1	12	TGCAGCGTTGACAGGGAGAACACTGAAGCTTTCTTT	CSVDRENTEAFF
TRBJ2-2	NA	TRBD2	TRBV9	15	TGTGCCAGCAGCCCCGGACTAGAGAACACCGGGGAGCTGTTTTTT	CASSPGLENTGELFF
TRBJ2-7	once	TRBD2	TRBV7-2	19	TGTGCCAGCAGCTTAGCGCCGACTAGCGGGACTCCCACCGTCTACGAGCAGTACTTC	CASSLAPTSGTPTVYEQYF
TRBJ2-1	NA	NA	TRBV11-2	12	TGTGCCAGCAGCTTGATCCACAATGAGCAGTTCTTC	CASSLIHNEQFF
TRBJ1-1	NA	NA	TRBV29-1	11	TGCAGCGTTGCCTGGGACACTGAAGCTTTCTTT	CSVAWDTEAFF
TRBJ2-4	NA	NA	TRBV21-1	16	TGTGCCAGCAGTCCAAGGGGGCAGGTAGTCAAAAACATTCAGTACTTC	CASSPRGQVVKNIQYF
TRBJ2-5	NA	TRBD2	TRBV13	16	TGTGCCAGCAGCGGCCGGGGGGTGCCCACACAAGAGACCCAGTACTTC	CASSGRGVPTQETQYF
TRBJ2-1	NA	TRBD2	TRBV5-4	15	TGTGCCAGCAGTTCTCTAGCGGGAGGGATGTATGAGCAGTTCTTC	CASSSLAGGMYEQFF
TRBJ2-3	NA	TRBD2	TRBV5-4	15	TGTGCCAGCAGCTTTCTAGCGGGAAGCACAGATACGCAGTATTTT	CASSFLAGSTDTQYF
TRBJ2-7	NA	NA	TRBV30	13	TGTGCCCTCCACAGGGACACCCCTTACGAGCAGTACTTC	CALHRDTPYEQYF
TRBJ2-7	NA	TRBD2	TRBV5-4	16	TGTGCCAGCAGCACAACAGCGGGGATGGGGGCCTACGAGCAGTACTTC	CASSTTAGMGAYEQYF
TRBJ1-1	NA	NA	TRBV7-5	13	TGTGCCAGAAGCTTAGGTGGGTTGACTGAAGCTTTCTTT	CARSLGGLTEAFF
TRBJ2-3	NA	TRBD2	TRBV29-1	15	TGCAGCGTGAGAGATAGCGGGAGAGACCCAGATACGCAGTATTTT	CSVRDSGRDPDTQYF
TRBJ2-7	NA	TRBD2	TRBV7-2	14	TGTGCCAGCAGCTTCCCTAGCGGGAGCTCCGAGCAGTACTTC	CASSFPSGSSEQYF
TRBJ1-5	NA	NA	TRBV9	15	TGTGCCAGCAGCGTTGGGGGGATTAGCAATCAGCCCCAGCATTTT	CASSVGGISNQPQHF
TRBJ1-5	few	NA	TRBV27	13	TGTGCCAGCAGTTTACGGGGCAATCAGCCCCAGCATTTT	CASSLRGNQPQHF
TRBJ2-1	NA	NA	TRBV5-4	15	TGTGCCAGCAGCTCAGGGTCAGGTCCCCCGGCCGAGCAGTTCTTC	CASSSGSGPPAEQFF
TRBJ2-7	NA	TRBD1	TRBV5-4	15	TGTGCCAGCAGCACGGACAGGTCTATTAGCTACGAGCAGTACTTC	CASSTDRSISYEQYF
TRBJ2-6	once	TRBD2	TRBV27	19	TGTGCCAGCAGTTGGCTCTCCGGGACTAGCGGCTCTGGGGCCAACGTCCTGACTTTC	CASSWLSGTSGSGANVLTF
TRBJ2-7	NA	NA	TRBV11-2	14	TGTGCCAGCAGCTTAGGAAGGGTGGGGTACGAGCAGTACTTC	CASSLGRVGYEQYF
TRBJ2-5	NA	NA	TRBV7-9	15	TGTGCCAGCAGCTCAGGACGACTGTACCAAGAGACCCAGTACTTC	CASSSGRLYQETQYF
TRBJ2-7	NA	TRBD2	TRBV5-1	14	TGCGCCAGCAGCTTGGAGGTCGGGAGGGGCGAGCAGTACTTC	CASSLEVGRGEQYF
TRBJ2-7	few	TRBD1	TRBV5-1	17	TGCGCCAGCAGTTTGTTAGCCGGGACAGGGACTTACTACGAGCAGTACTTC	CASSLLAGTGTYYEQYF
TRBJ1-1	NA	NA	TRBV7-2	15	TGTGCCAGCAGTTATGGGCGGGTTCGGAACACTGAAGCTTTCTTT	CASSYGRVRNTEAFF
TRBJ1-5	NA	NA	TRBV27	15	TGTGCCAGCAGTTTAGGGACTGATAGCAATCAGCCCCAGCATTTT	CASSLGTDSNQPQHF
TRBJ2-2	NA	TRBD2	TRBV28	15	TGTGCCAGCAGGCCGGGAGGGCGTGGCACCGGGGAGCTGTTTTTT	CASRPGGRGTGELFF
TRBJ1-2	few	TRBD1	TRBV27	15	TGTGCCAGCAGTTTTAAACAGGGGGCTAACTATGGCTACACCTTC	CASSFKQGANYGYTF
TRBJ2-2	NA	NA	TRBV29-1	13	TGCAGCGCCGGGGGCAGCTACACCGGGGAGCTGTTTTTT	CSAGGSYTGELFF
TRBJ2-1	NA	TRBD1	TRBV7-9	12	TGTGCCAGCAGCTTGAACTCGGGACAGGAGTTCTTC	CASSLNSGQEFF
TRBJ2-2	NA	TRBD1	TRBV28	14	TGTGCCAGCAGTGTGACAGGGCGGACCGGGGAGCTGTTTTTT	CASSVTGRTGELFF
TRBJ2-3	NA	NA	TRBV18	16	TGTGCCAGCTCACGTGCGGGCGGAGCGGAAGGGGGTACGCAGTATTTT	CASSRAGGAEGGTQYF
TRBJ2-5	once	TRBD1	TRBV30	13	TGTGCCTGGGATAACAGGGGAGTAGAGACCCAGTACTTC	CAWDNRGVETQYF
TRBJ2-3	NA	NA	TRBV4-3	15	TGCGCCAGCAGCCAAGAATCGGTCCTGGCAGATACGCAGTATTTT	CASSQESVLADTQYF
TRBJ1-5	few	NA	TRBV19	16	TGTGCCAGTAGTAAGGTCGCCCGAGGGCGCAATCAGCCCCAGCATTTT	CASSKVARGRNQPQHF
TRBJ2-7	NA	TRBD2	TRBV5-1	14	TGCGCCAGCAAGAGGACTAGCGATACCTACGAGCAGTACTTC	CASKRTSDTYEQYF
TRBJ1-5	NA	NA	TRBV6-1	15	TGTGCCAGCAGTCTGAACGGGGGAAACGATCAGCCCCAGCATTTT	CASSLNGGNDQPQHF
TRBJ2-3	few	TRBD2	TRBV4-1	16	TGCGCCAGCAGCCCAGGAGGAGCGGGAGGTACAGATACGCAGTATTTT	CASSPGGAGGTDTQYF
TRBJ2-1	NA	TRBD2	TRBV7-9	13	TGTGCCAGCTCGGGCGGGAGCTACAATGAGCAGTTCTTC	CASSGGSYNEQFF
TRBJ1-5	NA	TRBD1	TRBV6-6	16	TGTGCCAGCAGTTACGGGGACAGAGGAGGGGATCAGCCCCAGCATTTT	CASSYGDRGGDQPQHF